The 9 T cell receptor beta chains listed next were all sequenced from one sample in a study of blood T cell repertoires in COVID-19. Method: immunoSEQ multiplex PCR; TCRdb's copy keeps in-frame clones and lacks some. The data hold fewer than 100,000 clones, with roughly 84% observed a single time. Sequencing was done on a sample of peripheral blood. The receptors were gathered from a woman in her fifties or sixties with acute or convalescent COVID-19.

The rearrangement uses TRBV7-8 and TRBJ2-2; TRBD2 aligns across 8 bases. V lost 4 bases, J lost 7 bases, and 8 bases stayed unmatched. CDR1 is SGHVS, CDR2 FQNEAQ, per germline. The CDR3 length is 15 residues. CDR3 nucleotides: TGTGCCAGCAGCTCCCTACGGGGGGGCGGCGGGGAGCTGTTTTTT. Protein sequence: CASSSLRGGGGELFF.

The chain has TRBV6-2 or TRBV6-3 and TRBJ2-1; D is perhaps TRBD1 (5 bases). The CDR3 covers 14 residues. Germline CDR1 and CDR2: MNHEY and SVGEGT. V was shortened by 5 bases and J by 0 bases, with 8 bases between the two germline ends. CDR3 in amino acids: CASSPDSSYNEQFF. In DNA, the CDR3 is TGTGCCAGCAGTCCAGACAGCTCCTACAATGAGCAGTTCTTC.

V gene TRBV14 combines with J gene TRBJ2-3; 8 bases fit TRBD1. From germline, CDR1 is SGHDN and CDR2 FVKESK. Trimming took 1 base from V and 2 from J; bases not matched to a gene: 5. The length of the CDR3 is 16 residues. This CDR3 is CASSQAWDRSTDTQYF. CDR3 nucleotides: TGTGCCAGCAGCCAAGCATGGGACAGGTCCACAGATACGCAGTATTTT. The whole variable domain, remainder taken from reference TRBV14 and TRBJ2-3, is EAGVTQFPSHSVIEKGQTVTLRCDPISGHDNLYWYRRVMGKEIKFLLHFVKESKQDESGMPNNRFLAERTGGTYSTLKVQPAELEDSGVYFCASSQAWDRSTDTQYFGPGTRLTVL.

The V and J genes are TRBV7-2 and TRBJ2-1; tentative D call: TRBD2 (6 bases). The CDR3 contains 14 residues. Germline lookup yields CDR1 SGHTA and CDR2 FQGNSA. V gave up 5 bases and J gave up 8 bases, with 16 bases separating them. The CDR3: CASSLLLTSDEQFF. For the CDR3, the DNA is TGTGCCAGCAGCCTACTGCTGACTAGTGATGAGCAGTTCTTC.

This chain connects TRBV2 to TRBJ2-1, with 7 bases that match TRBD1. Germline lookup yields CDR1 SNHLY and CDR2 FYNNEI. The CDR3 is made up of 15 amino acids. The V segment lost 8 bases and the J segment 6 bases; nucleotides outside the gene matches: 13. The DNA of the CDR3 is TGTGCCAGCTCATCACAGGGGACGCTCTTCAATGAGCAGTTCTTC. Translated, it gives CASSSQGTLFNEQFF.

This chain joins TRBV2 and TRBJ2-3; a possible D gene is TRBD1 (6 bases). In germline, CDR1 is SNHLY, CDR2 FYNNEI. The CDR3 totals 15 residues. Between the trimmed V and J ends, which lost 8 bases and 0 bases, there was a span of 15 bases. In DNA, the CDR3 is TGTGCCAGCGGCCGGACAGCGTCTAGCACAGATACGCAGTATTTT. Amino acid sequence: CASGRTASSTDTQYF.

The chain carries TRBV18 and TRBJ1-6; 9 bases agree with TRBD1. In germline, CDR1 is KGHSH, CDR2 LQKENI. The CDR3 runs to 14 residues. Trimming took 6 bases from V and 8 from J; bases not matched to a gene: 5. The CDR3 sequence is CASSRQGGDSPLHF. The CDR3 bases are TGTGCCAGCTCTCGACAGGGGGGAGATTCACCCCTCCACTTT.

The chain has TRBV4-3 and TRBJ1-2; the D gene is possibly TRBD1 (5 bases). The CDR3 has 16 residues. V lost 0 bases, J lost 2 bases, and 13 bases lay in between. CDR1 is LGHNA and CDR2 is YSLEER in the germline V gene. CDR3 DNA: TGCGCCAGCAGCCAAGATTTGGGGGGATTCAACTATGGCTACACCTTC. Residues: CASSQDLGGFNYGYTF.

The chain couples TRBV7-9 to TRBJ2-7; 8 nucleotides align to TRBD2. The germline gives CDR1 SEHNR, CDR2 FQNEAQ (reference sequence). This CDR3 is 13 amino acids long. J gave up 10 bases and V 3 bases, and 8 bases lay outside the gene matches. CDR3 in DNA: TGTGCCAGCAGCTTCGCTCAGGCGGGAGGCCAGTACTTC. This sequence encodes CASSFAQAGGQYF.